This paragraph covers one T cell receptor beta chain sequence. Its antigen is not known. TCRdb re-analysed the 5' RACE reads in MiXCR, keeping a single row per CDR3 protein. Of some 66,000 distinct CDR3 sequences in the sample, roughly 10% were seen once. The CDR3 has 14 residues. The germline V gene has CDR1 SGHNT and CDR2 YYREEE (reference sequence). V gave up 0 bases and J gave up 5 bases; unmatched junction bases: 4. The source of the sample is a study of early T cells in non-severe SARS-CoV-2 infection. Findings and limits, study-wide: VDJdb matching skewed toward anti-spike CD8 responses, missing private and CD4 specificities.

This sequence joins TRBV5-4 and TRBJ2-5; 7 bases agree with TRBD1. This TCR came from an adult who was a healthcare worker with PCR-confirmed SARS-CoV-2 infection or an uninfected control (not recorded which). Sample: whole blood. The CDR3 sequence is CASSLEGGGETQYF. The DNA of the CDR3 is TGTGCCAGCAGCTTGGAAGGGGGCGGGGAGACCCAGTACTTC.